This TCR beta chain stems from a study of control samples from healthy donors and cancer patients. The data were produced by immunoSEQ multiplex PCR, yet TCRdb's version contains in-frame clones alone and is incomplete. The table shows approximately 150,000 clones, with about 91% occurring only once. From germline, CDR1 is SEHNR and CDR2 FQNEAQ (reference sequence). V dropped 5 bases and J dropped 5 bases, with 30 bases sitting between them. This CDR3 has 19 residues. Specimen: blood. The chain carries TRBV7-9 and TRBJ2-5, with a tentative D call TRBD1 (5 bases). The origin of this receptor is a middle-aged woman in good health. CDR3 in amino acids: CASSRSLPDGAWVAETQYF. Here the CDR3 DNA reads TGTGCCAGCAGCCGCTCTCTCCCTGATGGGGCTTGGGTGGCGGAGACCCAGTACTTC.